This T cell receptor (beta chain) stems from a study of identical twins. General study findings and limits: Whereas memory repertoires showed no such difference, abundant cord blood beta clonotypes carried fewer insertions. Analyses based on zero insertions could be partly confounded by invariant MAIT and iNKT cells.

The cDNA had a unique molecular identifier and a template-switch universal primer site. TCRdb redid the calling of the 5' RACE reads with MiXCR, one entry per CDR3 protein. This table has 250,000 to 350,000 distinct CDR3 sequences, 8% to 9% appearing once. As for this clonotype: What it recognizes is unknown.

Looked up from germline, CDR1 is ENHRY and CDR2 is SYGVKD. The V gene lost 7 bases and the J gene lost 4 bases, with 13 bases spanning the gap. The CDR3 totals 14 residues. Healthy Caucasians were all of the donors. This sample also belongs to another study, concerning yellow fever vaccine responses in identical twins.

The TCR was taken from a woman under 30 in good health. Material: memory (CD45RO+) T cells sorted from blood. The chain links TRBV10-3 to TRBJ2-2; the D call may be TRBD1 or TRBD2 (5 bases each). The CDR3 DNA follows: TGTGCCATCAATGGGGGAGTGGCCACCGGGGAGCTGTTTTTT. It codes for CAINGGVATGELFF.